The count of the clone carrying this T cell receptor beta chain is one. The target antigen is unknown. The data derive from a study of PD-L1 blockade in urothelial cancer. About the research overall: Bladder-origin urothelial cancer in males covered about 85% of the 29 patients.

The protocol was immunoSEQ multiplex PCR, while the TCRdb copy is restricted to in-frame clones and leaves out a portion. The table has 90,000 or so clones, nearly 90% seen once; the top ten hold around 1.6%. The time point denotes: pretreatment peripheral blood. Patient disease was locally advanced or metastatic urothelial carcinoma. Sample numbers ranged from 1 to 8 per patient, encompassing pretreatment and on-treatment collections. The germline CDR1 and CDR2 sequences are SGHTA and FQGNSA. The ends were cut back, 4 bases at V and 1 base at J, with 12 bases in the middle. The CDR3 extends over 15 amino acids. Study-wide points: In blood at 3 weeks, tumor-associated clones expanded more among patients with durable benefit.

This receptor was taken from a man aged 55 to 70 with urothelial cancer. This rearrangement joins TRBV7-2 to TRBJ2-3; D is uncertain. The material sequenced was PBMCs, taken around atezolizumab (anti-PD-L1) treatment. The CDR3 DNA sequence: TGTGCCAGCAGCTCTCCCCCCGAGGGCACAGATACGCAGTATTTT. Translated: CASSSPPEGTDTQYF.